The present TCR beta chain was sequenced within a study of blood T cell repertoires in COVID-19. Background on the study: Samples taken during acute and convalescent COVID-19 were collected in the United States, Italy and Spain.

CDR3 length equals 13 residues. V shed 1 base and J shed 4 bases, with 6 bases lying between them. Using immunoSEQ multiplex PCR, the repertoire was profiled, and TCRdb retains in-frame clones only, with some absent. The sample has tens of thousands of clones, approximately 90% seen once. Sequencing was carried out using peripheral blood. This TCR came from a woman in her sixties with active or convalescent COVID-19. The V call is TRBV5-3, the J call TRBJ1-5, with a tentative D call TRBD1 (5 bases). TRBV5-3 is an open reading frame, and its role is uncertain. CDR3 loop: CARSLRGNQPQHF. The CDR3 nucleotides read TGTGCCAGAAGCTTGCGGGGGAATCAGCCCCAGCATTTT.